These 10 T cell receptor beta chains were sequenced from one sample in a study of T cell responses to AZD1222 COVID-19 vaccine. The method was immunoSEQ multiplex PCR; TCRdb's version includes in-frame clones alone and lacks a portion of them. Of about 56,000 clones in the sample, approximately 80% were seen once. Specimen: peripheral blood, collected 28 days after the second AZD1222 dose. The origin of the receptors is an adult who received the AZD1222 COVID-19 vaccine.

This chain joins TRBV14 and TRBJ1-6, with D perhaps matching TRBD1 (6 bases). The length of the CDR3 is 15 residues. Trimming stripped 0 bases from V and 7 bases from J, with 10 bases between. Germline loops: CDR1 SGHDN, CDR2 FVKESK. CDR3 nucleotide sequence: TGTGCCAGCAGCCAAGAGGGGGCAGGCAATTCACCCCTCCACTTT. As protein: CASSQEGAGNSPLHF.

The rearrangement joins TRBV12-3 or TRBV12-4 to TRBJ1-2; 8 nucleotides align to TRBD1. This CDR3 contains 13 residues. V was clipped by 6 bases and J by 2 bases; unmatched bases: 2. Here the CDR3 DNA reads TGTGCCAGCAGCAGGACAGGGAACTATGGCTACACCTTC. It translates to CASSRTGNYGYTF.

This sequence joins TRBV7-9 and TRBJ1-5; TRBD1 matches at 7 bases. V gave up 1 base and J gave up 6 bases; unmatched junction bases: 3. Germline CDR1 and CDR2: SEHNR and FQNEAQ (reference sequence). The CDR3 contains 14 residues. The CDR3 reads CASSLDQGGQPQHF. DNA of the CDR3: TGTGCCAGCAGCTTAGACCAGGGGGGTCAGCCCCAGCATTTT. Complete variable domain (other parts from reference TRBV7-9 and TRBJ1-5): DTGVSQNPRHKITKRGQNVTFRCDPISEHNRLYWYRQTLGQGPEFLTYFQNEAQLEKSRLLSDRFSAERPKGSFSTLEIQRTEQGDSAMYLCASSLDQGGQPQHFGDGTRLSIL.

The chain combines TRBV28 with TRBJ1-3, with 8 positions matching TRBD1. V lost 5 bases to trimming and J lost 2 bases; unmatched junction nucleotides: 2. The CDR3 length is 14 residues. Germline assignment: CDR1 MDHEN and CDR2 SYDVKM. DNA of the CDR3: TGTGCCAGCAGTCTGGACAGGGCTGGAAACACCATATATTTT. The encoded protein is CASSLDRAGNTIYF.

The chain employs TRBV5-1 and TRBJ1-4; no definite D call. Trimming took off 3 bases at V and 8 bases at J, with 17 bases between the two ends. The CDR3 runs 15 residues. The germline V gene has CDR1 SGHRS and CDR2 YFSETQ. CDR3 region: CASSSLLGANEKLFF. CDR3 nucleotides: TGCGCCAGCAGCTCCCTACTAGGCGCGAACGAAAAACTGTTTTTT.

The J gene is TRBJ2-7, the V gene TRBV19; a weak D match, TRBD2 (6 bases). Trimming took off 5 bases at V and 3 bases at J, with 14 bases between the two ends. From germline, CDR1 is LNHDA and CDR2 SQIVND (reference sequence). This CDR3 has 14 residues. The CDR3 region has the DNA TGTGCCAGTAGTTCCCGGGGTAGCGGCTACGAGCAGTACTTC. Residues: CASSSRGSGYEQYF.

This clone was counted a single time. This chain connects TRBV28 to TRBJ1-6, with D unclear. Germline V gene data show CDR1 as MDHEN and CDR2 as SYDVKM. The CDR3 runs to 16 residues. Trimming cost V 7 bases and J 1 base, with 14 bases left between them. The CDR3 is CASTPSEGSYNSPLHF. The CDR3, as DNA: TGTGCCAGCACCCCGTCCGAGGGTTCCTATAATTCACCCCTCCACTTT.

The rearrangement joins TRBV5-4 to TRBJ2-5; 7 nucleotides agree with TRBD2. V lost 0 bases, J lost 4 bases, and 9 bases stayed unmatched. The CDR3 has 16 amino acids. The germline V gene encodes CDR1 SGHNT and CDR2 YYREEE (reference sequence). The CDR3 region is CASSLAGLADPETQYF. As DNA, the CDR3 is TGTGCCAGCAGCTTGGCCGGGCTAGCGGACCCAGAGACCCAGTACTTC.

V is TRBV11-3 and J is TRBJ2-7, with 7 bases fitting TRBD2. Germline V lookup: CDR1 SGHNT, CDR2 YENEEA. V shed 0 bases, J shed 3 bases, and the junction held 5 bases outside the gene matches. This CDR3 contains 15 residues. The CDR3 protein is CASSLEGGSNYEQYF. CDR3 DNA: TGTGCCAGCAGCTTAGAGGGCGGGAGTAACTACGAGCAGTACTTC. The whole variable domain, filled in from reference TRBV11-3 and TRBJ2-7, reads EAGVVQSPRYKIIEKKQPVAFWCNPISGHNTLYWYLQNLGQGPELLIRYENEEAVDDSQLPKDRFSAERLKGVDSTLKIQPAELGDSAVYLCASSLEGGSNYEQYFGPGTRLTVT.

This clone was detected once. The chain is built from TRBV6-5 and TRBJ1-2; TRBD1 matches at 8 bases. The germline gives CDR1 MNHEY, CDR2 SVGAGI. V lost 6 bases and J lost 3; bases outside the gene matches: 9. This CDR3 contains 15 residues. CDR3 bases: TGTGCCAGCAGCCGGACAGGGAATGAGGACTATGGCTACACCTTC. This codes for CASSRTGNEDYGYTF.